The clone carrying this T cell receptor beta chain was seen a single time. Its antigen is currently unknown. The sample comes from a study of PD-1 blockade in classical Hodgkin lymphoma. Points from the study as a whole: The diversity seen at baseline in complete responders resembled that of newly diagnosed patients. Compared with baseline, CD4+ but not CD8+ TCR diversity had risen significantly by C4D1.

Repertoires were generated with immunoSEQ multiplex PCR, while TCRdb's copy carries only in-frame clones and drops some. The data show about 27,000 clones, with over 60% seen just once and approximately 3.6% held by the top ten. The CDR3 totals 18 residues. The V segment lost 3 bases and the J segment 2 bases; nucleotides outside the gene matches: 13. In germline, CDR1 is MDHEN, CDR2 SYDVKM. Time point given: cycle 4 day 1 (C4D1), after more than 5 weeks of nivolumab. Relapse after autologous stem cell transplantation occurred in every patient, and brentuximab vedotin exposure varied. Sequences were derived from peripheral blood mononuclear cells (PBMCs), sampled before the fourth cycle of nivolumab. The receptor's source is a human donor with classical Hodgkin lymphoma. The chain employs TRBV28 and TRBJ2-3; TRBD2 agrees at 8 bases. The CDR3 reads CASSFSGAQSFDTDTQYF. The CDR3 DNA is TGTGCCAGCAGTTTTAGCGGGGCCCAAAGTTTCGACACAGATACGCAGTATTTT.